This T cell receptor (beta chain) was captured by sequencing in a study of blood T cell repertoires in COVID-19. Turning to the study itself: PBMCs, B-cell-depleted T cells, or T cells provided the cDNA or gDNA that made up the material.

Per the original methods: Estimates of nucleated cell counts were drawn from the amplification of reference gene primers. Method: immunoSEQ multiplex PCR; TCRdb's copy keeps in-frame clones and lacks some. V, J and clone size reflect that table, while D and trimming were determined from the DNA. This repertoire shows 150,000 to 200,000 clones, around 76% found once; its top ten account for roughly 8%. Trimming removed 2 bases from V and 5 bases from J; junction bases left unmatched: 6. The CDR3 length is 15 residues. Per germline, CDR1 MGHRA and CDR2 YSYEKL. Specimen: peripheral blood. The rearrangement links TRBV4-1 to TRBJ2-4, with 7 bases aligning to TRBD1. This TCR was recovered from a woman aged 55-75 years with COVID-19, enrolled during active disease. CDR3 in amino acids: CASSQRDSWENIQYF. The CDR3 DNA is TGCGCCAGCAGCCAACGGGACAGTTGGGAAAACATTCAGTACTTC.